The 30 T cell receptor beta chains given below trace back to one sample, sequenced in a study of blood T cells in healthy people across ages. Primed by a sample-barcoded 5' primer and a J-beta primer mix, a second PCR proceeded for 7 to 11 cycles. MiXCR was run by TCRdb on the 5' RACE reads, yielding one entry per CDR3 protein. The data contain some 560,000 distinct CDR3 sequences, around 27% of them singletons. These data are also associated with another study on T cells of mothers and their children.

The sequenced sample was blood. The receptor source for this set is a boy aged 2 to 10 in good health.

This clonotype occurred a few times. The CDR3 region has the DNA TGCGCCAGCAGCTTGGGTTGGAACACCATATATTTT. Translated, it gives CASSLGWNTIYF. The V and J genes are TRBV5-1 and TRBJ1-3; no clear D. V lost 0 bases, J lost 7 bases, and 5 bases lay in between. Per germline, CDR1 SGHRS and CDR2 YFSETQ. This CDR3 is built from 12 residues.

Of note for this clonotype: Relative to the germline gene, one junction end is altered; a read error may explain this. In DNA form, the CDR3 reads TGTGCCAGCAGCTACTCCGGGACACGAGCCTACGAGCAGTACTTC. This codes for CASSYSGTRAYEQYF. The rearrangement uses TRBV6-5 and TRBJ2-7; tentative D call: TRBD1 (6 bases). Germline V gene data show CDR1 as MNHEY and CDR2 as SVGAGI. This CDR3 contains 15 residues.

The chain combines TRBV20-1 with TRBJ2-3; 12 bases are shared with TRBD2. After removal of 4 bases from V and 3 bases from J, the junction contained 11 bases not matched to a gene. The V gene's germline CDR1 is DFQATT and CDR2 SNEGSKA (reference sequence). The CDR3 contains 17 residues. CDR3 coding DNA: TGCAGTGCTACCGTGACTAGCGGGAGAGTGGGAACAGATACGCAGTATTTT. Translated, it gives CSATVTSGRVGTDTQYF.

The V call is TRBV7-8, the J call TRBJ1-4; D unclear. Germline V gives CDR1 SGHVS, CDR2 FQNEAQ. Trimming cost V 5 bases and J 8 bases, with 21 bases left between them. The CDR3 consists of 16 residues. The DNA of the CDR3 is TGTGCCAGCAGCCCAGCGACACTTTTACGTGGGGAAAAACTGTTTTTT. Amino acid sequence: CASSPATLLRGEKLFF.

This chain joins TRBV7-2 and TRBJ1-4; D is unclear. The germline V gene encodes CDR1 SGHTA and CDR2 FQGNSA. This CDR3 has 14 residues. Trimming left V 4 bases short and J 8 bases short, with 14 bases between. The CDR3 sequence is CASSYQTGGEKLFF. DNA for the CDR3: TGTGCCAGCAGCTACCAGACGGGAGGGGAAAAACTGTTTTTT.

CDR3 loop: CASSIGSLAGNTGELFF. In DNA, the CDR3 is TGTGCCAGCAGCATAGGATCCCTAGCGGGAAACACCGGGGAGCTGTTTTTT. This chain uses TRBV7-9 with TRBJ2-2; 9 bases agree with TRBD2. This CDR3 is built from 17 residues. J was trimmed by 2 bases and V by 5 bases; bases with no gene match: 9. Germline V gives CDR1 SEHNR, CDR2 FQNEAQ (reference sequence).

The CDR3 DNA reads TGTGCCAGCTCGCCCGGGACCTACTATGGCTACACCTTC. The encoded protein is CASSPGTYYGYTF. This sequence joins TRBV18 and TRBJ1-2, with a tentative D call TRBD1 (5 bases). The CDR3 spans 13 residues. Between the trimmed V and J ends, which lost 6 bases and 3 bases, there was a span of 11 bases. Germline V gene data show CDR1 as KGHSH and CDR2 as LQKENI. Combining the CDR3 with reference TRBV18 and TRBJ1-2 gives the whole variable domain NAGVMQNPRHLVRRRGQEARLRCSPMKGHSHVYWYRQLPEEGLKFMVYLQKENIIDESGMPKERFSAEFPKEGPSILRIQQVVRGDSAAYFCASSPGTYYGYTFGSGTRLTVV.

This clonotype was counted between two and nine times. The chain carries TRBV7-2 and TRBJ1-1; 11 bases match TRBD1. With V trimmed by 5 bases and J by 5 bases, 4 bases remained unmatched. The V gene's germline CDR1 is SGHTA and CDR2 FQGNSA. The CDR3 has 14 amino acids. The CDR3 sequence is CASSRTGGGTEAFF. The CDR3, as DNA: TGTGCCAGCAGCCGGACAGGGGGCGGGACTGAAGCTTTCTTT.

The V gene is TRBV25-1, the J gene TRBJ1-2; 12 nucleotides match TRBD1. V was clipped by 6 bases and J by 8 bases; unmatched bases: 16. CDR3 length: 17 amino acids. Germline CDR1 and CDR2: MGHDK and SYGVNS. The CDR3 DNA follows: TGTGCCAGCAGAGAGTCGGGACAGGGGGCGAGAGTGGGGGGCTACACCTTC. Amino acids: CASRESGQGARVGGYTF.

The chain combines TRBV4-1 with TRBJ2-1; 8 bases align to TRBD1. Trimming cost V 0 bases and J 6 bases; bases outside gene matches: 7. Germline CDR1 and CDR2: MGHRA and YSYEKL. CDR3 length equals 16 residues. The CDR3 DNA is TGCGCCAGCAGCCAAGATTCAGGGGGCCGGTTCAATGAGCAGTTCTTC. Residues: CASSQDSGGRFNEQFF.

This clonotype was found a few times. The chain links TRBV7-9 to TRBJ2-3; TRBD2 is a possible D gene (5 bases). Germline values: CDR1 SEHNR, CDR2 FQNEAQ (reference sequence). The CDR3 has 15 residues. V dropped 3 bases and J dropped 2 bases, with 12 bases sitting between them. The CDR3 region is CASSFLSGFTDTQYF. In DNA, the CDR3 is TGTGCCAGCAGCTTTTTGAGCGGATTCACAGATACGCAGTATTTT.

The CDR3 bases are TGTGCCAGCAGCTTAGGAGACGTTGGCTACACCTTC. Its protein is CASSLGDVGYTF. V gene TRBV7-9 combines with J gene TRBJ1-2; D uncertain. The CDR3 covers 12 residues. Germline lookup yields CDR1 SEHNR and CDR2 FQNEAQ (reference sequence). V was cut by 1 base and J by 7 bases, with 7 bases left in between.

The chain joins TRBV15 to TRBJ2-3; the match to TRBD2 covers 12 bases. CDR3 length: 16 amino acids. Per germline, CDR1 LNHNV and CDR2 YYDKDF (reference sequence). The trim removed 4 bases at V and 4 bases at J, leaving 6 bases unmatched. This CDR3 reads CATSILAGGGPDTQYF. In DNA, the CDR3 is TGTGCCACCAGCATCCTAGCGGGAGGGGGTCCAGATACGCAGTATTTT.

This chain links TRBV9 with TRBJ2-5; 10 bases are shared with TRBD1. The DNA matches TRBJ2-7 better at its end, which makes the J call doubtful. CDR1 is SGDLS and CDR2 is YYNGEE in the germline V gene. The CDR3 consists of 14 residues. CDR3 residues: CASSVTGGDYEQYF. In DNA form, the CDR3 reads TGTGCCAGCAGCGTGACAGGGGGCGACTACGAGCAGTACTTC.

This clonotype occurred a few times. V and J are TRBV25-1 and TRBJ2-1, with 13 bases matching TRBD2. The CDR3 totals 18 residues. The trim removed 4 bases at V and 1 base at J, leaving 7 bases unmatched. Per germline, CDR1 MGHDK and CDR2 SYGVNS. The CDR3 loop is CASSGGTSGIPSYNEQFF. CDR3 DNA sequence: TGTGCCAGCAGTGGCGGGACTAGCGGGATACCATCCTACAATGAGCAGTTCTTC.

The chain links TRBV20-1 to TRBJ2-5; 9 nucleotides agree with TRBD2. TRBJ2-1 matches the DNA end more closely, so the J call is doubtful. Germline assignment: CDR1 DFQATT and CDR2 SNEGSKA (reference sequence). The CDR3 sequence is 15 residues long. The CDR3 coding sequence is TGCAGTGCTAGGGCAGGTCTAGCGGGAATGGATGAGCAGTTCTTC. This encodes CSARAGLAGMDEQFF.

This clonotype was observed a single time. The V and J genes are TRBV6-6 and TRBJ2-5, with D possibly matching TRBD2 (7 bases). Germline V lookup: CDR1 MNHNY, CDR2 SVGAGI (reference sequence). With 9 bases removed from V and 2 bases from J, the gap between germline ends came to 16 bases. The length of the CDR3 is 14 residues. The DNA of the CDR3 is TGTGCCAGGATCGGGGGGCGAAGACAAGAGACCCAGTACTTC. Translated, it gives CARIGGRRQETQYF.

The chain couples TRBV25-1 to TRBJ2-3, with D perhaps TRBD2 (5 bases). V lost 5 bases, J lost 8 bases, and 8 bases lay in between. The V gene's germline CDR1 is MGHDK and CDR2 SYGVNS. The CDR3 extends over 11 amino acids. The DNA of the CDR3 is TGTGCCAGCAGTAAAGAGGGTACGCAGTATTTT. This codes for CASSKEGTQYF.

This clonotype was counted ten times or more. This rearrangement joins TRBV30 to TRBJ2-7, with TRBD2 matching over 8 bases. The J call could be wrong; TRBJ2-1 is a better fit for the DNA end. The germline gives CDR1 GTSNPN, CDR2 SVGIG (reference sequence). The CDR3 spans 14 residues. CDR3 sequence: CAWSGSGSRDEQFF. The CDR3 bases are TGTGCCTGGAGTGGGAGCGGGAGTCGGGATGAGCAGTTCTTC.

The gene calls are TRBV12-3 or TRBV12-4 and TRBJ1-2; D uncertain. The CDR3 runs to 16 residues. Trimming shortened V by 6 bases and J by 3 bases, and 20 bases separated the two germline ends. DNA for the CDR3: TGTGCCAGCAGCCGGAGACTTTGGGAGCTTGACTATGGCTACACCTTC. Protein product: CASSRRLWELDYGYTF.

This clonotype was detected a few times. CDR3 loop: CASSPQHSTTLYEQYF. The CDR3 coding sequence is TGTGCCAGCTCACCACAGCACTCCACCACCCTATACGAGCAGTACTTC. The chain uses TRBV18 and TRBJ2-7; unclear D gene. CDR1 KGHSH and CDR2 LQKENI come from the germline V gene. Trimming shortened V by 1 base and J by 4 bases, and 17 bases separated the two germline ends. CDR3 size: 16 residues.

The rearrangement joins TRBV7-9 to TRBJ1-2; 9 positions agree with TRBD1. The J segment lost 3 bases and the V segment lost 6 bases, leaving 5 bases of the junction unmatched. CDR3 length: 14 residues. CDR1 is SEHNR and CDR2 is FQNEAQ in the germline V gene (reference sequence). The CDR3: CASRSGQGDYGYTF. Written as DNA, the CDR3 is TGTGCCAGCAGGTCGGGACAGGGAGACTATGGCTACACCTTC.

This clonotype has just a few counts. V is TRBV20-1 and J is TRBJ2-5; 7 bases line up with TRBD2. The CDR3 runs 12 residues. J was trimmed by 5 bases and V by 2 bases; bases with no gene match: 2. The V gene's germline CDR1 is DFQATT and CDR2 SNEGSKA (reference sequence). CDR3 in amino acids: CSARRGEETQYF. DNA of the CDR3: TGCAGTGCTAGACGGGGGGAGGAGACCCAGTACTTC.

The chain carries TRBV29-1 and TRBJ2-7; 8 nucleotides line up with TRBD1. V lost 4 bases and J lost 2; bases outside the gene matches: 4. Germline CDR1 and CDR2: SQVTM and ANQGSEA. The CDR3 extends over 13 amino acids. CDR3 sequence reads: CSVGGQAPYEQYF. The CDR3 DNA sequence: TGCAGCGTTGGGGGACAGGCCCCCTACGAGCAGTACTTC.

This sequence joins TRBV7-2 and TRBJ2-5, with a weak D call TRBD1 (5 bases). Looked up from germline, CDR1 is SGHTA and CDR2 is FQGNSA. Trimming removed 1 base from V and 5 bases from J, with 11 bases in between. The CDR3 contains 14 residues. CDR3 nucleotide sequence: TGTGCCAGCAGCTTAGGGACACTGACCGAGACCCAGTACTTC. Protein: CASSLGTLTETQYF.

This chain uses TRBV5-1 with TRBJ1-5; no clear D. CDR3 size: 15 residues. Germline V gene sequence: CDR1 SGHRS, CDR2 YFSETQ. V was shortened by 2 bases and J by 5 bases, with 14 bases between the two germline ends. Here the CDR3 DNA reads TGCGCCAGCAGCTTCGATTCGCCCTACCATCAGCCCCAGCATTTT. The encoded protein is CASSFDSPYHQPQHF.

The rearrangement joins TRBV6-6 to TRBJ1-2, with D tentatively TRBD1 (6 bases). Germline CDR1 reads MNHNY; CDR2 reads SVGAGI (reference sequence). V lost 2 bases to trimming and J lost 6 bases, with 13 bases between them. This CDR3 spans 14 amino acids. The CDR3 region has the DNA TGTGCCAGCAGTTACCGGCAGGGGAGTGATGGCTACACCTTC. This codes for CASSYRQGSDGYTF.

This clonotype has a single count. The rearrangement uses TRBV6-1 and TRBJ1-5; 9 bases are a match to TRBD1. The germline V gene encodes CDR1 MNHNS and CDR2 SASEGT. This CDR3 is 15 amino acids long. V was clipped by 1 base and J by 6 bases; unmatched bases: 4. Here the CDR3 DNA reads TGTGCCAGCAGTGAAGGGACAGGGGTGGGTCAGCCCCAGCATTTT. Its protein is CASSEGTGVGQPQHF.

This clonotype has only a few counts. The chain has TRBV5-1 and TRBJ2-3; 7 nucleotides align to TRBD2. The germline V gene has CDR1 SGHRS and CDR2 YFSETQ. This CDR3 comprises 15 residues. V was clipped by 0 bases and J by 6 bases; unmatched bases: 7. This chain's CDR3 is CASSLAQPGRDTQYF. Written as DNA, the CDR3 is TGCGCCAGCAGCTTGGCCCAGCCCGGGAGGGATACGCAGTATTTT. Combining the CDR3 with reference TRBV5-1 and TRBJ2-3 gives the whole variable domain KAGVTQTPRYLIKTRGQQVTLSCSPISGHRSVSWYQQTPGQGLQFLFEYFSETQRNKGNFPGRFSGRQFSNSRSEMNVSTLELGDSALYLCASSLAQPGRDTQYFGPGTRLTVL.

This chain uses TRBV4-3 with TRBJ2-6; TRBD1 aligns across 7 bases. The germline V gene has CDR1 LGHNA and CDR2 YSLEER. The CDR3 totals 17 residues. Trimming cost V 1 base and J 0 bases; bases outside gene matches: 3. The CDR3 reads CASSQGGQVSGANVLTF. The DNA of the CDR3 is TGCGCCAGCAGCCAAGGCGGACAGGTCTCTGGGGCCAACGTCCTGACTTTC.